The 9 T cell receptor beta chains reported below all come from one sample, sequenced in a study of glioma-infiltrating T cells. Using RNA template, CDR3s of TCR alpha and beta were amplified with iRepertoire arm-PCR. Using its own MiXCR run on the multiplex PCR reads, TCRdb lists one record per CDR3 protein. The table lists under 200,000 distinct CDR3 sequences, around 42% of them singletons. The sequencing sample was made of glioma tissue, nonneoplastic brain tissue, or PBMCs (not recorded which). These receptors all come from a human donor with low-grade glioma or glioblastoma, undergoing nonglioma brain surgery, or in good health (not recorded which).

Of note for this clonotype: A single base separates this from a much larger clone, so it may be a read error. Here the CDR3 DNA reads TGTGCCACCAGTGATAACTACAAGCAGTACTTC. Translated: CATSDNYKQYF. The genes are TRBV24-1 and TRBJ2-7, with D unresolved. The CDR3 has 11 residues. Germline V gene data show CDR1 as KGHDR and CDR2 as SFDVKD.

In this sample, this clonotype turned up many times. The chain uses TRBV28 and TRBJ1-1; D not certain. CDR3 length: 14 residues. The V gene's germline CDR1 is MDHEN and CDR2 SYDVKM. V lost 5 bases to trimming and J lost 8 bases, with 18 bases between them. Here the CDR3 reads CASSPQQILREAFF. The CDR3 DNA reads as TGTGCCAGCAGTCCGCAACAAATACTAAGAGAAGCTTTCTTT.

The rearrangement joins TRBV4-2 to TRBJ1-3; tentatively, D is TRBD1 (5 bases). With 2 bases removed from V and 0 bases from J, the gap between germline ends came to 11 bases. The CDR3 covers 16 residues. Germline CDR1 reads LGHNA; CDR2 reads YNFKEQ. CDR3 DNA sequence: TGTGCCAGCAGCCAAACCGGGACCAACTCTGGAAACACCATATATTTT. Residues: CASSQTGTNSGNTIYF.

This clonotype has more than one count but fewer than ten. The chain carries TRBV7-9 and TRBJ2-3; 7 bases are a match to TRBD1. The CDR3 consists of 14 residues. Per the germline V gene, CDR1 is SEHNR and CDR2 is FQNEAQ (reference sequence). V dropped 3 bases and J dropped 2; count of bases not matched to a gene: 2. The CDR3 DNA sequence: TGTGCCAGCAGCTTGACAGGGTACACAGATACGCAGTATTTT. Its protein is CASSLTGYTDTQYF.

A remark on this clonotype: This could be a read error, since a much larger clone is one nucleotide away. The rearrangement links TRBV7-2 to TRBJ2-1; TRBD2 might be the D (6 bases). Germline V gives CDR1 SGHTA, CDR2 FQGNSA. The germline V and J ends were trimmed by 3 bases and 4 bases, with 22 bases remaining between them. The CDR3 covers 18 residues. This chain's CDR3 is CASSLYGRTGVSYNEQFF. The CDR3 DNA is TGTGCCAGCAGCTTGTACGGTAGGACGGGAGTTTCTTACAATGAGCAGTTCTTC.

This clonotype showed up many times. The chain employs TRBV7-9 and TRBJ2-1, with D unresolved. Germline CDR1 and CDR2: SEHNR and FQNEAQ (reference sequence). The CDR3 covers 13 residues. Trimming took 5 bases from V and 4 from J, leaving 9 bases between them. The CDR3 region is CASSPGTYNEQFF. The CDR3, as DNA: TGTGCCAGCAGCCCTGGAACTTACAATGAGCAGTTCTTC.

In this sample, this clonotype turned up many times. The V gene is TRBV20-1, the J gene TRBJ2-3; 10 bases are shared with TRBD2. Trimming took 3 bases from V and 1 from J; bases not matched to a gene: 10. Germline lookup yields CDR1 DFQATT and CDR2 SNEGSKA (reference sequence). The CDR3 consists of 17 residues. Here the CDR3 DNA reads TGCAGTGCTAGTAAAGCGGGAGGGCCTAGGGGCACAGATACGCAGTATTTT. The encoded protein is CSASKAGGPRGTDTQYF.

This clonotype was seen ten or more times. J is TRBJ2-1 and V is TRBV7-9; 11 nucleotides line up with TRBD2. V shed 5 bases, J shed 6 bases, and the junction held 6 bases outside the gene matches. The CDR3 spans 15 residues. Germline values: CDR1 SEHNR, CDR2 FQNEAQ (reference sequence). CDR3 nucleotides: TGTGCCAGCAGCCTGCGACTAGCGGGGATCAATGAGCAGTTCTTC. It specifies CASSLRLAGINEQFF.

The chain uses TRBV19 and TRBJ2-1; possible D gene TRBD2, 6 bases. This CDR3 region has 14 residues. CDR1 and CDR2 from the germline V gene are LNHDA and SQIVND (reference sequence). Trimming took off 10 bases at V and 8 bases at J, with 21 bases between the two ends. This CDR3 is CATSRTGDMDEQFF. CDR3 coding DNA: TGTGCCACCTCACGAACGGGAGATATGGATGAGCAGTTCTTC.